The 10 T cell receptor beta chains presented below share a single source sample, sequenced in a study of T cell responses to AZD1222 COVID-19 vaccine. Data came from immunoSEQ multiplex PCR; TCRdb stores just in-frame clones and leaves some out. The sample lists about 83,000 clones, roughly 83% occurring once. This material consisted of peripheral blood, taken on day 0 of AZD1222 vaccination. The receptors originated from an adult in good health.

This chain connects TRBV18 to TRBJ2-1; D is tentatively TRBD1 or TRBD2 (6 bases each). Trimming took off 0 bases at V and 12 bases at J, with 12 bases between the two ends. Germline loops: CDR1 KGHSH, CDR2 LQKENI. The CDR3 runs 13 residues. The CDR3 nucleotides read TGTGCCAGCTCACCACCGGTAGGGGGGTTGCAGTTCTTC. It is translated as CASSPPVGGLQFF.

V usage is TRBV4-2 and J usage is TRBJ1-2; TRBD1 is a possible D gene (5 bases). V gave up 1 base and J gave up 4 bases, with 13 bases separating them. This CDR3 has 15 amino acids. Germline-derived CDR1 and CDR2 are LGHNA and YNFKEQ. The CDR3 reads CASSQGGESTYGYTF. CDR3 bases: TGTGCCAGCAGCCAAGGGGGGGAGAGTACCTATGGCTACACCTTC.

CDR3 region: CASSPPGGMNTEAFF. CDR3 DNA: TGTGCCAGCAGCCCCCCCGGCGGTATGAACACTGAAGCTTTCTTT. This chain links TRBV7-8 with TRBJ1-1, with D unclear. The CDR3 spans 15 residues. Deletions cut 5 bases from V and 0 bases from J, with 13 bases between. Germline CDR1 and CDR2: SGHVS and FQNEAQ.

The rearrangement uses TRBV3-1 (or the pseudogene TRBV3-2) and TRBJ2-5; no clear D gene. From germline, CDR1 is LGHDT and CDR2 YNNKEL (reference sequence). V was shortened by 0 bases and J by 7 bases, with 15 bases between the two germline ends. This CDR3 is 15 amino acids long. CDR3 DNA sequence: TGTGCCAGCAGCCAAGAGGCCAGTCGGGCAGGGACCCAGTACTTC. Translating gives CASSQEASRAGTQYF.

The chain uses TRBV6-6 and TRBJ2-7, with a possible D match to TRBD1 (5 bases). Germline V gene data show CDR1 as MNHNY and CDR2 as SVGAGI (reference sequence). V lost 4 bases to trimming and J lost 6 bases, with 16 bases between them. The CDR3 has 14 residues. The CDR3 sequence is CASSSRAQTSEQYF. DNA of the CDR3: TGTGCCAGCAGTTCCAGGGCTCAAACCTCCGAGCAGTACTTC.

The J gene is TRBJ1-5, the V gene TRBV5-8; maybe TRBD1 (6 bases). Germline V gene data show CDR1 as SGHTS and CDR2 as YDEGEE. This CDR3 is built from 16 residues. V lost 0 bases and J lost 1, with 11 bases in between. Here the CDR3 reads CASSLARGPSNQPQHF. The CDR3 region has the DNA TGTGCCAGCAGCTTGGCCCGGGGGCCGAGCAATCAGCCCCAGCATTTT.

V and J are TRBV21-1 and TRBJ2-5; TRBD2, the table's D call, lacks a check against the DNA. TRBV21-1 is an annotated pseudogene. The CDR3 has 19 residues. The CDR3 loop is CASRSFLVVAGGEKETQYF. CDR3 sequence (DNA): TGTGCCAGCCGAAGTTTTCTGGTGGTAGCGGGAGGCGAAAAAGAGACCCAGTACTTC.

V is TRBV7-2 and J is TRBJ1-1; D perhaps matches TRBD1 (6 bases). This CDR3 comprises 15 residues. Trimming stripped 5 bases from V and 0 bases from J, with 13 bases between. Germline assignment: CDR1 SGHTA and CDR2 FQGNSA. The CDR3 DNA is TGTGCCAGCAGCCTATGGACAGCCATGAACACTGAAGCTTTCTTT. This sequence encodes CASSLWTAMNTEAFF.

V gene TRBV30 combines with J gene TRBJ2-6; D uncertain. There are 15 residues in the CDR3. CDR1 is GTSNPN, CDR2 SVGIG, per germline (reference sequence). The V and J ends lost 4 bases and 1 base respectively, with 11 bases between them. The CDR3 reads CAWTPKGSGANVLTF. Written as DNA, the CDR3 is TGTGCCTGGACCCCAAAGGGATCTGGGGCCAACGTCCTGACTTTC.

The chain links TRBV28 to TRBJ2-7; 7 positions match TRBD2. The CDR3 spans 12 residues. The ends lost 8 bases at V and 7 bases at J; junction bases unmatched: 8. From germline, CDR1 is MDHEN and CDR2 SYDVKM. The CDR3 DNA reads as TGTGCCAGCTGTGGGGGGGACGGTGAGCAGTACTTC. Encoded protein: CASCGGDGEQYF.